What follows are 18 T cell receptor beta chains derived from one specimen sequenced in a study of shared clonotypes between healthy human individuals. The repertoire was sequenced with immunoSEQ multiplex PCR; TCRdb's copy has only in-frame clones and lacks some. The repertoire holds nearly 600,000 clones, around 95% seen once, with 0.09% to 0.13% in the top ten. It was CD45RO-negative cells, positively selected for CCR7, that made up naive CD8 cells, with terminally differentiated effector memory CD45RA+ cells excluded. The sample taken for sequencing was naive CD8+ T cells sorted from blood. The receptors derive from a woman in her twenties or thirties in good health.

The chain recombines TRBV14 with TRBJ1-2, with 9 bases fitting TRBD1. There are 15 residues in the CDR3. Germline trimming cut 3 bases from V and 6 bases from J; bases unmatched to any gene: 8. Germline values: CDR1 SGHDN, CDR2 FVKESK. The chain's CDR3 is CASSHTRDRVNGYTF. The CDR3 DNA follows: TGTGCCAGCAGCCATACCAGGGACAGGGTGAATGGCTACACCTTC.

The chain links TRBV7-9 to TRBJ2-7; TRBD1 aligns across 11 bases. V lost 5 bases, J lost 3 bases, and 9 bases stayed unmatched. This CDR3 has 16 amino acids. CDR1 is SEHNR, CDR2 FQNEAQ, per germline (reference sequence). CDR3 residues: CASSQGQGGFGYEQYF. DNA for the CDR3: TGTGCCAGCAGCCAGGGACAGGGGGGTTTCGGCTACGAGCAGTACTTC. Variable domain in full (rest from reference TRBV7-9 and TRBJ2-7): DTGVSQNPRHKITKRGQNVTFRCDPISEHNRLYWYRQTLGQGPEFLTYFQNEAQLEKSRLLSDRFSAERPKGSFSTLEIQRTEQGDSAMYLCASSQGQGGFGYEQYFGPGTRLTVT.

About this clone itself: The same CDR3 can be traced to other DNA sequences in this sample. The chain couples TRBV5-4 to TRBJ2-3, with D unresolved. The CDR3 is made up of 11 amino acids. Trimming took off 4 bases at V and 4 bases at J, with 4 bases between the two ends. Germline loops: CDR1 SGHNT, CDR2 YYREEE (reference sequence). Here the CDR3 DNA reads TGTGCCAGCAGCGCCTCAGATACGCAGTATTTT. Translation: CASSASDTQYF.

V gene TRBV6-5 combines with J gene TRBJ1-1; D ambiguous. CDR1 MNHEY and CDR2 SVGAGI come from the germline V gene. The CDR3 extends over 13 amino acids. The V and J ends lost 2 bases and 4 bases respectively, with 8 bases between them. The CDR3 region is CASSYAESTEAFF. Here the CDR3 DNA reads TGTGCCAGCAGTTACGCGGAAAGCACTGAAGCTTTCTTT.

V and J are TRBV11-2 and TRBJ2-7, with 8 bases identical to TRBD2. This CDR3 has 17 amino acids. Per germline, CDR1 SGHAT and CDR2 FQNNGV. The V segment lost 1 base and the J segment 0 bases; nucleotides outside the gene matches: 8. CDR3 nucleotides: TGTGCCAGCAGCTTAGGCCGAGCGGGAGTCCACTCCTACGAGCAGTACTTC. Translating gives CASSLGRAGVHSYEQYF.

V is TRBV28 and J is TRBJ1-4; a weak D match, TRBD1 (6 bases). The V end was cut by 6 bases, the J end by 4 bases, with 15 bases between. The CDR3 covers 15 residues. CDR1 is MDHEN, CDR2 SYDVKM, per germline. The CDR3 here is CASSGRAGDNEKLFF. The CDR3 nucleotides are TGTGCCAGCAGCGGTAGGGCAGGGGATAATGAAAAACTGTTTTTT.

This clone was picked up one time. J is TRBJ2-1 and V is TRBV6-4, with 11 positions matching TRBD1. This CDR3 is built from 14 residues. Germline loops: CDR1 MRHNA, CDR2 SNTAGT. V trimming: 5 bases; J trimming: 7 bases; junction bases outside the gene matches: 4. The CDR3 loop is CASSRGTGGNEQFF. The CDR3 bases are TGTGCCAGCAGTCGCGGGACAGGGGGAAATGAGCAGTTCTTC.

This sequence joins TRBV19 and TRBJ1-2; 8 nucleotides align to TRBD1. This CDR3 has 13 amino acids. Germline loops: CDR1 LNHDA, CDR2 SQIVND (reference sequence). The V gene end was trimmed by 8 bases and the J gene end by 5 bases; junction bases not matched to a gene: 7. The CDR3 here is CASRGQVIYGYTF. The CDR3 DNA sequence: TGTGCCAGTCGGGGACAGGTTATATATGGCTACACCTTC. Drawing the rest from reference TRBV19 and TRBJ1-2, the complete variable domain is DGGITQSPKYLFRKEGQNVTLSCEQNLNHDAMYWYRQDPGQGLRLIYYSQIVNDFQKGDIAEGYSVSREKKESFPLTVTSAQKNPTAFYLCASRGQVIYGYTFGSGTRLTVV.

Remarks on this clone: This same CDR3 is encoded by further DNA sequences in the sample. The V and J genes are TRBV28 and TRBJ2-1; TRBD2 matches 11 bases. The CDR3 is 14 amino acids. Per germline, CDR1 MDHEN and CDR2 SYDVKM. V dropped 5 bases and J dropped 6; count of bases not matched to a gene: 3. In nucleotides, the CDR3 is TGTGCCAGCAGTCTCCTAGCGGGAGGCAATGAGCAGTTCTTC. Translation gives CASSLLAGGNEQFF.

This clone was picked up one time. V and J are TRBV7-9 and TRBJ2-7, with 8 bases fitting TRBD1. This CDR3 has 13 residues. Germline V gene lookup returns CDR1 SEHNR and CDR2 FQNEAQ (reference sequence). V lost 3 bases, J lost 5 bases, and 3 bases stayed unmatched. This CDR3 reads CASSFTDRDEQYF. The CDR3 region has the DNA TGTGCCAGCAGCTTCACGGACAGGGACGAGCAGTACTTC.

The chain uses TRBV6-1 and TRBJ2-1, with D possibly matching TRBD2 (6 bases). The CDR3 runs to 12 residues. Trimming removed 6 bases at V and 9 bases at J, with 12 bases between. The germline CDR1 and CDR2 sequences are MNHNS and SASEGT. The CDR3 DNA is TGTGCCAGCAGCCGGGGAGGCCTTGAGCAGTTCTTC. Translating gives CASSRGGLEQFF.

CDR3 nucleotides: TGTGCCAGCAGTTTAGGACCGACCGGGACAGGGGTCAATGAGCAGTTCTTC. Its protein is CASSLGPTGTGVNEQFF. The chain employs TRBV27 and TRBJ2-1, with 10 bases matching TRBD1. Germline CDR1 is MNHEY and CDR2 is SMNVEV (reference sequence). Trimming cost V 2 bases and J 6 bases; bases outside gene matches: 10. The CDR3 extends over 17 amino acids.

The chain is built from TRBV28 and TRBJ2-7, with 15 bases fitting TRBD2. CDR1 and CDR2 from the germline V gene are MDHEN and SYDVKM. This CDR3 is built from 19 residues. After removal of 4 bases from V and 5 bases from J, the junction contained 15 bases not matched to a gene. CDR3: CASSSLTLTRTSGRDEQYF. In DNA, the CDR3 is TGTGCCAGCAGTTCACTTACACTGACCCGGACTAGCGGGAGGGACGAGCAGTACTTC.

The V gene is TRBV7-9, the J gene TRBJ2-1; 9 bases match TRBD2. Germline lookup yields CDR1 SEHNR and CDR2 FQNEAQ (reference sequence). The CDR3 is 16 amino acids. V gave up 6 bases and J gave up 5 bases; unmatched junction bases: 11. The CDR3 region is CASRSPSGRPHNEQFF. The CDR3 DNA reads TGTGCCAGCAGGTCACCCAGCGGGAGGCCCCACAATGAGCAGTTCTTC.

CDR3 bases: TGCAGCGTTGAGTGGGGCGGGACAGGGGTCTACGAGCAGTACTTC. Protein sequence: CSVEWGGTGVYEQYF. The V gene is TRBV29-1, the J gene TRBJ2-7; 10 bases match TRBD1. The CDR3 has 15 residues. Losses at the gene ends were 3 bases for V and 3 bases for J; bases not matched to a gene: 8. Germline V gives CDR1 SQVTM, CDR2 ANQGSEA.

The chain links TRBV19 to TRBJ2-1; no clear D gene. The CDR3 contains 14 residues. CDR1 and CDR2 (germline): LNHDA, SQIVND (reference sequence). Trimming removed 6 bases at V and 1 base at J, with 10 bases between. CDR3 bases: TGTGCCAGTAGCCCCTTCTCTTCCTACAATGAGCAGTTCTTC. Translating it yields CASSPFSSYNEQFF. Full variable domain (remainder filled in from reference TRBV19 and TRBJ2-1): DGGITQSPKYLFRKEGQNVTLSCEQNLNHDAMYWYRQDPGQGLRLIYYSQIVNDFQKGDIAEGYSVSREKKESFPLTVTSAQKNPTAFYLCASSPFSSYNEQFFGPGTRLTVL.

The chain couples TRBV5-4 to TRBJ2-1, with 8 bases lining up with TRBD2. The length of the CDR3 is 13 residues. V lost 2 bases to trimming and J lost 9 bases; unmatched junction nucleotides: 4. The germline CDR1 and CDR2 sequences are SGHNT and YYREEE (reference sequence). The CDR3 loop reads CASSFAGGGEQFF. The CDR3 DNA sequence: TGTGCCAGCAGCTTCGCGGGAGGTGGTGAGCAGTTCTTC. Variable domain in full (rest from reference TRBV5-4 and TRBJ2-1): ETGVTQSPTHLIKTRGQQVTLRCSSQSGHNTVSWYQQALGQGPQFIFQYYREEENGRGNFPPRFSGLQFPNYSSELNVNALELDDSALYLCASSFAGGGEQFFGPGTRLTVL.

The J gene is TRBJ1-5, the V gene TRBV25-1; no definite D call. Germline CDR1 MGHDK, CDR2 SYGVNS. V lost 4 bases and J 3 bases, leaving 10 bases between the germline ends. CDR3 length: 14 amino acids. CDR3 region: CASSGIWDNQPQHF. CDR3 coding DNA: TGTGCCAGCAGTGGAATTTGGGACAATCAGCCCCAGCATTTT.